Shown below are 10 T cell receptor beta chains from a single sample sequenced in a study of T cell responses to AZD1222 COVID-19 vaccine. TCRdb's copy holds only in-frame clones and misses some; the assay was immunoSEQ multiplex PCR. Altogether approximately 180,000 clones are present, less than 95% being singletons, with the ten largest covering about 2.6%. Sequencing was performed on peripheral blood, taken on day 0 of AZD1222 vaccination. These receptors were obtained from an adult in good health.

The V gene is TRBV12-5, the J gene TRBJ2-1; 7 bases fit TRBD2. The CDR3 runs to 17 residues. V lost 4 bases to trimming and J lost 0 bases; unmatched junction nucleotides: 9. CDR1 is LGHNT and CDR2 is FRNRAP in the germline V gene. The CDR3 coding sequence is TGTGCTAGTGGTTGGCCCCGCCTAGCGGACTCCTACAATGAGCAGTTCTTC. Protein product: CASGWPRLADSYNEQFF.

V is TRBV4-3 and J is TRBJ2-7; D not resolved. The CDR3 spans 16 residues. V was cut by 1 base and J by 2 bases, with 15 bases left in between. Germline loops: CDR1 LGHNA, CDR2 YSLEER. The CDR3 region has the DNA TGCGCCAGCAGCCAAGGCTCCGGTTTTACCCCCTACGAGCAGTACTTC. It yields the protein CASSQGSGFTPYEQYF.

This chain links TRBV7-9 with TRBJ1-2, with TRBD1 matching over 10 bases. Germline CDR1 SEHNR, CDR2 FQNEAQ (reference sequence). The CDR3 covers 17 residues. V was pared by 3 bases and J by 1 base, with 8 bases of the junction left unmatched. The CDR3 spells CASSFTPGTGDNYGYTF. CDR3 nucleotides: TGTGCCAGCAGCTTCACGCCCGGGACAGGGGATAACTATGGCTACACCTTC.

This clone occurred once. The V and J genes are TRBV6-2 or TRBV6-3 and TRBJ2-1; 10 bases agree with TRBD2. Germline CDR1 and CDR2: MNHEY and SVGEGT. The CDR3 is made up of 16 amino acids. J gave up 7 bases and V 4 bases, and 10 bases lay outside the gene matches. This chain's CDR3 is CASSSRSGGAVNEQFF. The DNA for the CDR3 is TGTGCCAGCAGTTCCAGGAGCGGGGGGGCCGTAAATGAGCAGTTCTTC.

The chain recombines TRBV6-2 or TRBV6-3 with TRBJ2-7, with 8 bases fitting TRBD2. This CDR3 contains 18 residues. The V gene's germline CDR1 is MNHEY and CDR2 SVGEGT. The J segment lost 1 base and the V segment lost 6 bases, leaving 17 bases of the junction unmatched. DNA for the CDR3: TGTGCCAGCAGCTCTACCCTCGGGGGGGCGGTTAGTTCCTACGAGCAGTACTTC. Protein product: CASSSTLGGAVSSYEQYF.

The J gene is TRBJ2-3, the V gene TRBV7-9, with 13 bases identical to TRBD2. Germline CDR1 and CDR2: SEHNR and FQNEAQ (reference sequence). This CDR3 has 18 residues. The V gene end was trimmed by 5 bases and the J gene end by 4 bases; junction bases not matched to a gene: 12. The CDR3 here is CASSPRTSGGGRSDTQYF. CDR3 in DNA: TGTGCCAGCAGCCCTCGGACTAGCGGGGGAGGAAGATCAGATACGCAGTATTTT.

The genes are TRBV6-2 or TRBV6-3 and TRBJ2-1, with 16 bases aligning to TRBD2. CDR1 and CDR2 from the germline V gene are MNHEY and SVGEGT. The CDR3 runs 16 residues. Trimming removed 6 bases from V and 12 bases from J; junction bases left unmatched: 11. Written as DNA, the CDR3 is TGTGCCAGCAGCCCCGGGACTAGCGGGGGGGCCTTTGTGCAGTTCTTC. It codes for CASSPGTSGGAFVQFF.

The chain combines TRBV6-4 with TRBJ2-5; 13 nucleotides line up with TRBD2. CDR1 and CDR2 (germline): MRHNA, SNTAGT. The CDR3 extends over 17 amino acids. The V gene end was trimmed by 4 bases and the J gene end by 0 bases; junction bases not matched to a gene: 5. CDR3 sequence (DNA): TGTGCCAGCAGTGGACTAGCGGGGGGCCGGTACCAAGAGACCCAGTACTTC. Encoded protein: CASSGLAGGRYQETQYF.

V gene TRBV6-5 combines with J gene TRBJ1-1; TRBD1 matches at 8 bases. This CDR3 is 14 amino acids long. With 2 bases clipped from V and 5 bases from J, the junction kept 4 bases outside the gene matches. Germline CDR1 reads MNHEY; CDR2 reads SVGAGI. The CDR3 reads CASSYDTGGTEAFF. CDR3 bases: TGTGCCAGCAGTTACGACACAGGGGGAACTGAAGCTTTCTTT.

The J gene is TRBJ1-3, the V gene TRBV6-4; D gene ambiguous. Looked up from germline, CDR1 is MRHNA and CDR2 is SNTAGT. V gave up 2 bases and J gave up 0 bases, with 8 bases separating them. This CDR3 has 15 amino acids. The CDR3 here is CASSDEGCSGNTIYF. DNA of the CDR3: TGTGCCAGCAGTGACGAGGGATGCTCTGGAAACACCATATATTTT.